This T cell receptor beta chain emerged from a study of cytomegalovirus exposure and HLA in healthy donors. The CDR3 spans 17 residues. V shed 4 bases and J shed 5 bases, with 21 bases lying between them. The germline V gene has CDR1 SGHRS and CDR2 YFSETQ. Comments on this clone: The antigen remains unidentified.

General observations from the study: The majority of CMV-associated TCR beta chains were reported as apparently HLA-restricted in a later analysis.

This PCR relied on a set of 60 Vbeta primers and 13 Jbeta primers. Using immunoSEQ multiplex PCR, the repertoire was profiled, and TCRdb retains in-frame clones only, with some absent. The sample lists about 180,000 clones, around 80% occurring once. The sequence was obtained from a woman aged 50 to 60 in good health and CMV-seronegative. The chain is built from TRBV5-1 and TRBJ2-2; the D gene is possibly TRBD2 (7 bases). The source material was PBMCs. As DNA, the CDR3 is TGCGCCAGCAGCCTAAGAGGGGGGGGCGTAAGGACCGGGGAGCTGTTTTTT. As protein: CASSLRGGGVRTGELFF.